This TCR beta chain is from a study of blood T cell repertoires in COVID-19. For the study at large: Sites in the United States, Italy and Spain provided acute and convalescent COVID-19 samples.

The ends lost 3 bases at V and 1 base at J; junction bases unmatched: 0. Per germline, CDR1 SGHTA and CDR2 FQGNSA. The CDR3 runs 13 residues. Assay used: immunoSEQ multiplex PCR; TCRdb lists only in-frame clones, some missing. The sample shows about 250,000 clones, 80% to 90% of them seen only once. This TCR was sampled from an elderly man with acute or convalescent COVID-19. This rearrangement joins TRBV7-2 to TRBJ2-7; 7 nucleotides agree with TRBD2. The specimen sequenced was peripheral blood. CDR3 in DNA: TGTGCCAGCAGCTTTAGCGGGTCCTACGAGCAGTACTTC. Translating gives CASSFSGSYEQYF.